What follows are 31 T cell receptor beta chains derived from one specimen sequenced in a study of shared clonotypes between healthy human individuals (dated by TCRdb to about 2020). Library preparation used the immunoSEQ multiplex PCR assay. Sourced from immuneACCESS, this table was stored by TCRdb with only in-frame sequences that have V and J called. A share of the clones is absent; for the studies checked, an unresolved V gene accounts for under half, and the remainder has no known explanation. For this sample there are about 2.3 million clones; just over 90% appear just once. The ten top clones hold 0.35% to 0.45% of the sample. The source material was naive CD4+ T cells from PBMCs. Explained via the paper, the cell subset or site label denotes: CD45RA+ positively selected. The receptors originated from a man aged 18 to 30 in good health. Some clones in this sample may be carry-over from other donors' samples.

This clone appeared a few times. The chain uses TRBV21-1 and TRBJ1-1. TRBV21-1 is classified as a pseudogene. This CDR3 region has 13 residues. The CDR3 nucleotides read TGTGCCAGCAGATCCTTCATGAACACTGAAGCTTTCTTT. It codes for CASRSFMNTEAFF.

CDR3 nucleotides: TGCGCCAGCAGCCAGCAAGAAGGAACAGATACGCAGTATTTT. Amino acid sequence: CASSQQEGTDTQYF. This chain connects TRBV5-1 to TRBJ2-3, with D unresolved. The CDR3 has 14 residues. Between the trimmed V and J ends, which lost 4 bases and 3 bases, there was a span of 12 bases. CDR1 is SGHRS, CDR2 YFSETQ, per germline.

V gene TRBV9 combines with J gene TRBJ2-1, with 8 bases aligning to TRBD2. The germline CDR1 and CDR2 sequences are SGDLS and YYNGEE. The CDR3 is 14 amino acids. V trimming: 3 bases; J trimming: 10 bases; junction bases outside the gene matches: 9. The CDR3 spells CASSDSGGPGEQFF. As DNA, the CDR3 is TGTGCCAGCAGCGATTCGGGAGGGCCAGGGGAGCAGTTCTTC.

Concerning this clone: Other DNA sequences in the same sample also yield this CDR3. The chain recombines TRBV5-4 with TRBJ1-5; weak D call: TRBD1 (5 bases). V dropped 0 bases and J dropped 2 bases, with 6 bases sitting between them. The CDR3 runs to 14 residues. The germline CDR1 and CDR2 sequences are SGHNT and YYREEE (reference sequence). Here the CDR3 reads CASSLGGGNQPQHF. The CDR3 nucleotides are TGTGCCAGCAGCTTGGGAGGGGGCAATCAGCCCCAGCATTTT.

The chain combines TRBV7-2 with TRBJ2-1; a possible D gene is TRBD1 (6 bases). The ends were cut back, 5 bases at V and 4 bases at J, with 15 bases in the middle. The V gene's germline CDR1 is SGHTA and CDR2 FQGNSA. The CDR3 extends over 15 amino acids. The CDR3 sequence is CASSPSSRGYNEQFF. The CDR3 nucleotides read TGTGCCAGCAGCCCCTCTAGTAGGGGGTACAATGAGCAGTTCTTC. Full variable domain (missing parts from reference TRBV7-2 and TRBJ2-1): GAGVSQSPSNKVTEKGKDVELRCDPISGHTALYWYRQSLGQGLEFLIYFQGNSAPDKSGLPSDRFSAERTGGSVSTLTIQRTQQEDSAVYLCASSPSSRGYNEQFFGPGTRLTVL.

Only one count was recorded for this clone. The rearrangement joins TRBV28 to TRBJ1-1, with 8 positions matching TRBD1. After removal of 5 bases from V and 4 bases from J, the junction contained 6 bases not matched to a gene. This CDR3 has 14 amino acids. Germline CDR1 MDHEN, CDR2 SYDVKM. The CDR3 sequence is CASSTGGGSTEAFF. The CDR3 DNA reads as TGTGCCAGCAGTACAGGGGGTGGGAGCACTGAAGCTTTCTTT.

V gene TRBV29-1 combines with J gene TRBJ1-5; tentative D call: TRBD1 (6 bases). Deletions cut 0 bases from V and 16 bases from J, with 13 bases between. The CDR3 spans 11 residues. Germline loops: CDR1 SQVTM, CDR2 ANQGSEA. In DNA form, the CDR3 reads TGCAGCGTTGAAGATAGGGGGGCAAAACATTTT. Encoded protein: CSVEDRGAKHF. The entire variable domain, with the rest obtained from reference TRBV29-1 and TRBJ1-5, is as follows: SAVISQKPSRDICQRGTSLTIQCQVDSQVTMMFWYRQQPGQSLTLIATANQGSEATYESGFVIDKFPISRPNLTFSTLTVSNMSPEDSSIYLCSVEDRGAKHFGDGTRLSIL.

This sequence joins TRBV29-1 and TRBJ2-3; D possibly corresponds to TRBD2 (6 bases). From germline, CDR1 is SQVTM and CDR2 ANQGSEA. Trimming cost V 4 bases and J 9 bases, with 11 bases left between them. The CDR3 is 11 residues long. CDR3 nucleotides: TGCAGCGTTGTAGGGGAGGTAACGCAGTATTTT. Protein sequence: CSVVGEVTQYF.

This clone came up once. The V and J genes are TRBV11-2 and TRBJ2-3; the D is unclear. Per germline, CDR1 SGHAT and CDR2 FQNNGV. Trimming cost V 2 bases and J 4 bases, with 10 bases left between them. The CDR3 runs 14 residues. CDR3 loop: CASSLILVSDTQYF. The CDR3 DNA reads TGTGCCAGCAGCTTAATCCTAGTCTCAGATACGCAGTATTTT.

This chain uses TRBV9 with TRBJ2-7; 7 bases match TRBD2. Germline CDR1 is SGDLS and CDR2 is YYNGEE. After removal of 3 bases from V and 2 bases from J, the junction contained 2 bases not matched to a gene. This CDR3 comprises 13 residues. CDR3 DNA: TGTGCCAGCAGCGGCGGACTAGCCTACGAGCAGTACTTC. Its protein product is CASSGGLAYEQYF.

This clone was counted once. Other DNA sequences in this sample translate to the same CDR3. This chain joins TRBV7-2 and TRBJ2-1; 7 nucleotides align to TRBD1. CDR1 SGHTA and CDR2 FQGNSA come from the germline V gene. This CDR3 has 15 residues. V lost 1 base to trimming and J lost 3 bases; unmatched junction nucleotides: 3. CDR3 protein: CASSLVGTVYNEQFF. CDR3 in DNA: TGTGCCAGCAGCTTAGTAGGGACAGTCTACAATGAGCAGTTCTTC.

The gene calls are TRBV27 and TRBJ2-1; TRBD1 is a possible D gene (5 bases). Germline V CDR1 and CDR2: MNHEY, SMNVEV (reference sequence). The CDR3 loop spans 16 amino acids. V was cut by 3 bases and J by 0 bases, with 12 bases left in between. CDR3 DNA: TGTGCCAGCAGTTTGATAGGCGACAGCTCCTACAATGAGCAGTTCTTC. The encoded protein is CASSLIGDSSYNEQFF.

On this clone itself: Other DNA sequences in the same sample also yield this CDR3. The gene calls are TRBV9 and TRBJ2-3; 10 bases are a match to TRBD2. This CDR3 has 16 amino acids. The germline gives CDR1 SGDLS, CDR2 YYNGEE. Germline trimming cut 0 bases from V and 3 bases from J; bases unmatched to any gene: 4. This CDR3 is CASSVVLAGGTDTQYF. The CDR3, as DNA: TGTGCCAGCAGCGTAGTCTTAGCGGGAGGAACAGATACGCAGTATTTT. The complete variable domain, with remaining parts taken from reference TRBV9 and TRBJ2-3, reads DSGVTQTPKHLITATGQRVTLRCSPRSGDLSVYWYQQSLDQGLQFLIQYYNGEERAKGNILERFSAQQFPDLHSELNLSSLELGDSALYFCASSVVLAGGTDTQYFGPGTRLTVL.

The chain combines TRBV30 with TRBJ1-6; a possible D gene is TRBD1 (6 bases). Trimming pared 3 bases from V and 8 bases from J, leaving 11 bases between. CDR3 size: 13 residues. CDR1 GTSNPN and CDR2 SVGIG come from the germline V gene (reference sequence). CDR3 sequence reads: CAWSGQNYSPLHF. The CDR3 DNA sequence: TGTGCCTGGAGCGGACAGAACTATTCACCCCTCCACTTT.

This clone was detected only a few times. V and J are TRBV5-5 and TRBJ1-1; D gene ambiguous. The length of the CDR3 is 11 residues. Germline loops: CDR1 SGHKS, CDR2 YYEKEE (reference sequence). V dropped 0 bases and J dropped 8 bases, with 5 bases sitting between them. The CDR3 here is CASSLAREAFF. Written as DNA, the CDR3 is TGTGCCAGCAGCTTGGCCAGGGAAGCTTTCTTT.

This clone was observed a single time. The genes are TRBV5-8 and TRBJ2-7, with D maybe TRBD2 (5 bases). Trimming cost V 7 bases and J 0 bases, with 17 bases left between them. This CDR3 contains 15 residues. Germline CDR1 is SGHTS and CDR2 is YDEGEE. The chain's CDR3 is CASSKADAFSYEQYF. DNA of the CDR3: TGTGCCAGCTCCAAAGCGGACGCCTTCTCCTACGAGCAGTACTTC.

V gene TRBV7-2 combines with J gene TRBJ2-1, with TRBD2 identical over 13 bases. J lost 7 bases, V lost 5 bases, and 11 bases had no gene match. This CDR3 comprises 17 residues. Germline V lookup: CDR1 SGHTA, CDR2 FQGNSA. CDR3 sequence: CASSPRTSGSPANEQFF. The CDR3 coding sequence is TGTGCCAGCAGCCCCCGGACTAGCGGGAGTCCCGCGAATGAGCAGTTCTTC. The variable domain in full, with the rest retrieved from reference TRBV7-2 and TRBJ2-1, is GAGVSQSPSNKVTEKGKDVELRCDPISGHTALYWYRQSLGQGLEFLIYFQGNSAPDKSGLPSDRFSAERTGGSVSTLTIQRTQQEDSAVYLCASSPRTSGSPANEQFFGPGTRLTVL.

The rearrangement joins TRBV7-3 to TRBJ2-3; 8 nucleotides agree with TRBD2. V lost 1 base, J lost 3 bases, and 6 bases stayed unmatched. The CDR3 loop spans 16 amino acids. Germline CDR1 and CDR2: SGHTA and FQGTGA. CDR3 nucleotide sequence: TGTGCCAGCAGCTTAAAAGCGGGGGTGCCTACAGATACGCAGTATTTT. As protein: CASSLKAGVPTDTQYF. Filled out from reference TRBV7-3 and TRBJ2-3, the complete variable domain reads GAGVSQTPSNKVTEKGKYVELRCDPISGHTALYWYRQSLGQGPEFLIYFQGTGAADDSGLPNDRFFAVRPEGSVSTLKIQRTERGDSAVYLCASSLKAGVPTDTQYFGPGTRLTVL.

For this clone: Additional DNA sequences in this sample encode the identical CDR3. The chain combines TRBV10-3 with TRBJ1-4, with D unclear. V lost 2 bases to trimming and J lost 8 bases, with 6 bases between them. The CDR3 consists of 12 residues. The germline V gene encodes CDR1 ENHRY and CDR2 SYGVKD. The CDR3: CAISESDEKLFF. CDR3 in DNA: TGTGCCATCAGTGAGAGCGACGAAAAACTGTTTTTT.

The chain uses TRBV19 and TRBJ1-5, with 8 bases identical to TRBD1. The CDR3 extends over 14 amino acids. Per the germline V gene, CDR1 is LNHDA and CDR2 is SQIVND (reference sequence). The V and J ends lost 3 bases and 5 bases, in that order; junction bases with no gene match: 3. CDR3 nucleotides: TGTGCCAGTAGTATGACAGGGGATCATCAGCCCCAGCATTTT. Amino acid sequence: CASSMTGDHQPQHF.

The chain is built from TRBV7-8 and TRBJ2-5; D is possibly TRBD2 (5 bases). V shed 7 bases and J shed 2 bases, with 14 bases lying between them. The CDR3 has 14 amino acids. In germline, CDR1 is SGHVS, CDR2 FQNEAQ. The CDR3 region has the DNA TGTGCCAGCACTCGGCGGGCGGATCAAGAGACCCAGTACTTC. Protein product: CASTRRADQETQYF. The full variable domain, in which reference TRBV7-8 and TRBJ2-5 provide the parts outside the CDR3, is GAGVSQSPRYKVAKRGQDVALRCDPISGHVSLFWYQQALGQGPEFLTYFQNEAQLDKSGLPSDRFFAERPEGSVSTLKIQRTQQEDSAVYLCASTRRADQETQYFGPGTRLLVL.

This chain connects TRBV6-5 to TRBJ2-4; D remains unclear. Germline V gene data show CDR1 as MNHEY and CDR2 as SVGAGI. The CDR3 has 11 amino acids. Trimming left V 1 base short and J 10 bases short, with 5 bases between. The CDR3 loop is CASSYFSIQYF. For the CDR3, the DNA is TGTGCCAGCAGTTACTTTTCGATTCAGTACTTC.

This chain connects TRBV5-1 to TRBJ2-7, with 11 bases identical to TRBD2. The V segment lost 2 bases and the J segment 3 bases; nucleotides outside the gene matches: 7. There are 16 residues in the CDR3. Germline V gene data show CDR1 as SGHRS and CDR2 as YFSETQ. In DNA, the CDR3 is TGCGCCAGCAGCTTAGGGACTAGCGGTTCCCTCTACGAGCAGTACTTC. Encoded protein: CASSLGTSGSLYEQYF.

The chain employs TRBV10-3 and TRBJ2-4; D gene unclear. CDR3 length: 13 amino acids. Germline CDR1 and CDR2: ENHRY and SYGVKD. V dropped 0 bases and J dropped 3 bases, with 3 bases sitting between them. CDR3 region: CAISESGKNIQYF. CDR3 bases: TGTGCCATCAGTGAGTCTGGCAAAAACATTCAGTACTTC.

This sequence joins TRBV18 and TRBJ2-6; 7 bases map to TRBD1. CDR1 KGHSH and CDR2 LQKENI come from the germline V gene. This CDR3 contains 17 residues. V gave up 4 bases and J gave up 1 base; unmatched junction bases: 7. CDR3 sequence reads: CASSLGQLSSGANVLTF. In DNA, the CDR3 is TGTGCCAGCTCACTGGGACAGCTCAGTTCTGGGGCCAACGTCCTGACTTTC.

The chain combines TRBV30 with TRBJ2-1; TRBD2 aligns across 7 bases. V lost 1 base to trimming and J lost 13 bases; unmatched junction nucleotides: 16. Germline CDR1 reads GTSNPN; CDR2 reads SVGIG (reference sequence). The CDR3 contains 15 residues. The CDR3 nucleotides read TGTGCCTGGAGTGGACCCAACTGGGGGGGGAAGGATCAGTTCTTC. Encoded protein: CAWSGPNWGGKDQFF. The variable domain in full, with the rest retrieved from reference TRBV30 and TRBJ2-1, is SQTIHQWPATLVQPVGSPLSLECTVEGTSNPNLYWYRQAAGRGLQLLFYSVGIGQISSEVPQNLSASRPQDRQFILSSKKLLLSDSGFYLCAWSGPNWGGKDQFFGPGTRLTVL.

The gene calls are TRBV19 and TRBJ2-2, with TRBD2 matching over 11 bases. This CDR3 is 15 amino acids long. CDR1 is LNHDA, CDR2 SQIVND, per germline (reference sequence). The V gene end was trimmed by 7 bases and the J gene end by 3 bases; junction bases not matched to a gene: 4. DNA of the CDR3: TGTGCCAGTATTGGGACTAGCGGACACACCGGGGAGCTGTTTTTT. Residues: CASIGTSGHTGELFF.

The chain links TRBV5-5 to TRBJ2-2; no firm D call. CDR1 is SGHKS and CDR2 is YYEKEE in the germline V gene (reference sequence). Deletions cut 0 bases from V and 1 base from J, with 7 bases between. The CDR3 runs to 15 residues. The CDR3 loop reads CASSLAPGNTGELFF. CDR3 nucleotides: TGTGCCAGCAGCTTGGCCCCAGGGAACACCGGGGAGCTGTTTTTT.

This clone has only a few counts. This chain links TRBV2 with TRBJ1-1; D remains ambiguous. CDR3 length: 12 residues. Germline-derived CDR1 and CDR2 are SNHLY and FYNNEI. Between the trimmed V and J ends, which lost 7 bases and 1 base, there was a span of 7 bases. The CDR3 sequence: CASTEGNTEAFF. CDR3 coding DNA: TGTGCCAGCACAGAGGGGAACACTGAAGCTTTCTTT. The entire variable domain, with the rest obtained from reference TRBV2 and TRBJ1-1, is as follows: EPEVTQTPSHQVTQMGQEVILRCVPISNHLYFYWYRQILGQKVEFLVSFYNNEISEKSEIFDDQFSVERPDGSNFTLKIRSTKLEDSAMYFCASTEGNTEAFFGQGTRLTVV.

The chain has TRBV7-2 and TRBJ2-7; 11 nucleotides align to TRBD2. The CDR3 spans 16 residues. After removal of 4 bases from V and 5 bases from J, the junction contained 10 bases not matched to a gene. CDR1 is SGHTA, CDR2 FQGNSA, per germline. The CDR3: CASSSFSGRVGNEQYF. CDR3 in DNA: TGTGCCAGCAGCTCTTTTAGCGGGAGGGTTGGTAACGAGCAGTACTTC.

The rearrangement links TRBV7-9 to TRBJ1-5; possibly TRBD1 for D (6 bases). The CDR3 consists of 14 residues. V dropped 5 bases and J dropped 5 bases, with 13 bases sitting between them. Germline lookup yields CDR1 SEHNR and CDR2 FQNEAQ (reference sequence). CDR3 residues: CASSQTGPHQPQHF. In DNA, the CDR3 is TGTGCCAGCAGCCAAACAGGGCCCCATCAGCCCCAGCATTTT.